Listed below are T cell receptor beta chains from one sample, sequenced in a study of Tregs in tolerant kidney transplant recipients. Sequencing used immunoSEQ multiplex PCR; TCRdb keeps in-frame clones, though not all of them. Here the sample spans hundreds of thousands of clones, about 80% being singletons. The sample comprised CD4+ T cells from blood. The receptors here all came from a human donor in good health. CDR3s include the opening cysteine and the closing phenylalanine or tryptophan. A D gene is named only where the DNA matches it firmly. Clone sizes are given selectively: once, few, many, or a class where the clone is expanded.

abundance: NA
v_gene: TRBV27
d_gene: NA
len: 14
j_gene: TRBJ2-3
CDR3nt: TGTGCCAGCAGGCCGGGTCTTAGCACAGATACGCAGTATTTT
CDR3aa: CASRPGLSTDTQYF

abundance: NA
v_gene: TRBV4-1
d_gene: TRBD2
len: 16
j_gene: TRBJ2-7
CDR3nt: TGCGCCAGCAGCCAGGGCACAGGGCTCCCGGGGGGGGTGCAGTACTTC
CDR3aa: CASSQGTGLPGGVQYF

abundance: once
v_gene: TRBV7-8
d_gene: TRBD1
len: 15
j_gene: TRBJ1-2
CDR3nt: TGTGCCAGCAGCACTCGGACAGGGGAAGACTATGGCTACACCTTC
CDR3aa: CASSTRTGEDYGYTF

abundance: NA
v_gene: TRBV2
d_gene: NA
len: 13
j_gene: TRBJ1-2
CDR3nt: TGTGCCAGCAGGATTGGACAGAACTATGGCTACACCTTC
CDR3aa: CASRIGQNYGYTF

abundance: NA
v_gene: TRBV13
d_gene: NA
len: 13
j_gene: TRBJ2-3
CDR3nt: TGTGCCAGCAGCCGGACTTTTGCAGATACGCAGTATTTT
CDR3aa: CASSRTFADTQYF

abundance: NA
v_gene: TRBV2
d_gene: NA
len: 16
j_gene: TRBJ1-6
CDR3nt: TGTGCCAGCAGTGAAGGGGCAGGGAGCCGAATTGCACCCCTCCACTTT
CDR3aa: CASSEGAGSRIAPLHF

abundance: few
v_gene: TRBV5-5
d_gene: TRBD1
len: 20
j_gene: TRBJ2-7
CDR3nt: TGTGCCAGCAGCCCCCGCCGCGGGACAGGGGCCGACGGGAAAGCCTACGAGCAGTACTTC
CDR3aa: CASSPRRGTGADGKAYEQYF

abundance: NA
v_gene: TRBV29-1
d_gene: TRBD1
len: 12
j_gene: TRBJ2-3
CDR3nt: TGCAGCGTTCTTGCAGGGGGAGATACGCAGTATTTT
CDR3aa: CSVLAGGDTQYF

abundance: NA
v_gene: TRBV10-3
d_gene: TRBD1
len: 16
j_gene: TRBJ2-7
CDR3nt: TGTGCCATCAGTGAGTCTACAGGGGAAATAACCTACGAGCAGTACTTC
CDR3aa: CAISESTGEITYEQYF

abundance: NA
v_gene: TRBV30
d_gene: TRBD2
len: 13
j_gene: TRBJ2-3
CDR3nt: TGTGCCTGGGCGGGACTAGCCCAAGGTACGCAGTATTTT
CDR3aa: CAWAGLAQGTQYF

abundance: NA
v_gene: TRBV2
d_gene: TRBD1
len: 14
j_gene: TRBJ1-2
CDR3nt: TGTGCCAGCAGACAGGGGGCGAGAAACTATGGCTACACCTTC
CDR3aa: CASRQGARNYGYTF